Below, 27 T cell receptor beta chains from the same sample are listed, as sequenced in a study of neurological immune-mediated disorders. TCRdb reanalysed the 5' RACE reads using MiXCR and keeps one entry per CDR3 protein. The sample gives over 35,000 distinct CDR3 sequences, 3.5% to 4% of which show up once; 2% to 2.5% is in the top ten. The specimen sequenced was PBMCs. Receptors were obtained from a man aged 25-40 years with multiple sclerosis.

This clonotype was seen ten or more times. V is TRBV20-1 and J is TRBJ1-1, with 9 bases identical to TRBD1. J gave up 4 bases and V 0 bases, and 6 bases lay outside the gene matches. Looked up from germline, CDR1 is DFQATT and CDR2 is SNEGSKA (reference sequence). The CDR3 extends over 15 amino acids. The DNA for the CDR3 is TGCAGTGCTAGAGAGCGACAGGGGGGAAGCACTGAAGCTTTCTTT. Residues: CSARERQGGSTEAFF.

The CDR3 sequence is CASRRAGETYNEQFF. The CDR3 DNA sequence: TGTGCCAGCAGACGCGCAGGGGAAACCTACAATGAGCAGTTCTTC. This chain joins TRBV5-5 and TRBJ2-1, with D tentatively TRBD1 (6 bases). The CDR3 contains 15 residues. Germline CDR1 SGHKS, CDR2 YYEKEE (reference sequence). Deletions cut 5 bases from V and 2 bases from J, with 14 bases between.

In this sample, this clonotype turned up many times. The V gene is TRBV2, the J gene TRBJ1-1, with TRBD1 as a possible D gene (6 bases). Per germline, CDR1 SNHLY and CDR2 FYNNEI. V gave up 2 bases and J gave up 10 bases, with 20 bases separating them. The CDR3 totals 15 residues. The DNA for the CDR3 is TGTGCCAGCAGTGAAATCTCTTACAGGGATCTTTCAGCTTTCTTT. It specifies CASSEISYRDLSAFF.

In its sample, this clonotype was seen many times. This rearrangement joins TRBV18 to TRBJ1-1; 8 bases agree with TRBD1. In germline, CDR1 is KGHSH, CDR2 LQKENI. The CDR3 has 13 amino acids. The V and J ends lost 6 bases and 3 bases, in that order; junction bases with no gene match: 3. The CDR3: CASSTGEDTEAFF. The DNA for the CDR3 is TGTGCCAGCTCGACAGGGGAGGACACTGAAGCTTTCTTT. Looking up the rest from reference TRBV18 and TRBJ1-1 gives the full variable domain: NAGVMQNPRHLVRRRGQEARLRCSPMKGHSHVYWYRQLPEEGLKFMVYLQKENIIDESGMPKERFSAEFPKEGPSILRIQQVVRGDSAAYFCASSTGEDTEAFFGQGTRLTVV.

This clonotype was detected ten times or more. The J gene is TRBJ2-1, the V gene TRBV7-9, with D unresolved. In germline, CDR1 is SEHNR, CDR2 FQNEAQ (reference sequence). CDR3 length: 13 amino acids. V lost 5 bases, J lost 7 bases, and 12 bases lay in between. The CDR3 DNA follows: TGTGCCAGCAGCCCAGCGTCATCGAATGAGCAGTTCTTC. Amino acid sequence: CASSPASSNEQFF.

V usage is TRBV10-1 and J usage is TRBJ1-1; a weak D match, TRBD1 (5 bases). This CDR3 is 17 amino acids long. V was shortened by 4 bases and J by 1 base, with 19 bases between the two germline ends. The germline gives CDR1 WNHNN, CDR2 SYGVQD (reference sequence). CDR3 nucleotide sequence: TGCGCCAGCAGTGGGTGGGTTAAGGGGATCCCGAACACTGAAGCTTTCTTT. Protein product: CASSGWVKGIPNTEAFF.

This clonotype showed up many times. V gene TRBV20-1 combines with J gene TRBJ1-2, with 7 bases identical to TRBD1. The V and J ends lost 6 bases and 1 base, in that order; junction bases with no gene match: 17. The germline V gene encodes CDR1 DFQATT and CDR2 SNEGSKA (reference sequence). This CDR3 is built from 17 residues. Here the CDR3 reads CSAYRGHTPLLNYGYTF. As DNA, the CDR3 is TGCAGTGCCTACAGGGGCCACACGCCCCTCCTTAACTATGGCTACACCTTC.

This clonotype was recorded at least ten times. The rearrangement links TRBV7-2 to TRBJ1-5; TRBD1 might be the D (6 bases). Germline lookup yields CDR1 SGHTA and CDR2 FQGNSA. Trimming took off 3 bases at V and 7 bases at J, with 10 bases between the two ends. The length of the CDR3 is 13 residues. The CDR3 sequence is CASSFRGGQPQHF. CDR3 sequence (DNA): TGTGCCAGCAGCTTCAGGGGAGGACAGCCCCAGCATTTT. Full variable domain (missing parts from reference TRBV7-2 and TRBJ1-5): GAGVSQSPSNKVTEKGKDVELRCDPISGHTALYWYRQSLGQGLEFLIYFQGNSAPDKSGLPSDRFSAERTGGSVSTLTIQRTQQEDSAVYLCASSFRGGQPQHFGDGTRLSIL.

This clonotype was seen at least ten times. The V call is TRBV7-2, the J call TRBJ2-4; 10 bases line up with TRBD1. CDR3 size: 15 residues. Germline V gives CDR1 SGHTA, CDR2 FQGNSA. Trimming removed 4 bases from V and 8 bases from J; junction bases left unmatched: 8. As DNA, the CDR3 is TGTGCCAGCAGCTCCCGGACAGGGGGAAGGGACATTCAGTACTTC. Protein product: CASSSRTGGRDIQYF.

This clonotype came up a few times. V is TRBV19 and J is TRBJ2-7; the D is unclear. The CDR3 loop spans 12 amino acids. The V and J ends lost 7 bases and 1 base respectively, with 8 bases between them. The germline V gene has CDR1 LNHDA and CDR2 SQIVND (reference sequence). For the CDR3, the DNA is TGTGCCAGTACGAGCAGTTCCTACGAGCAGTACTTC. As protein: CASTSSSYEQYF.

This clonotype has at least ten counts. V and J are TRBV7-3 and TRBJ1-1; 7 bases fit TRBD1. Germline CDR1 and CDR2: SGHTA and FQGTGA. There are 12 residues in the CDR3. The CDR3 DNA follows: TGTGAACAGACAGGGTATTACACTGAAGCTTTCTTT. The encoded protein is CEQTGYYTEAFF.

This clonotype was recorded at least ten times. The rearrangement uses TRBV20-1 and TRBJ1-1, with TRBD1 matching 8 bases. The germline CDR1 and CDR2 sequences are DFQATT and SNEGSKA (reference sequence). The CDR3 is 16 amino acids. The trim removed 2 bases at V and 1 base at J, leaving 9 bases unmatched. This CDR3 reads CSARLLRGQENTEAFF. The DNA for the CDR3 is TGCAGTGCTAGACTACTCAGGGGACAGGAGAACACTGAAGCTTTCTTT.

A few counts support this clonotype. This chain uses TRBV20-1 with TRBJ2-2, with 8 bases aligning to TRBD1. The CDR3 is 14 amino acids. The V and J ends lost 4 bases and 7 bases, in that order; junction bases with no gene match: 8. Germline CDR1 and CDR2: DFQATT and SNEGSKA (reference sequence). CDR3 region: CSATQGQVYGELFF. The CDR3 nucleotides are TGCAGTGCTACCCAGGGACAGGTGTACGGGGAGCTGTTTTTT.

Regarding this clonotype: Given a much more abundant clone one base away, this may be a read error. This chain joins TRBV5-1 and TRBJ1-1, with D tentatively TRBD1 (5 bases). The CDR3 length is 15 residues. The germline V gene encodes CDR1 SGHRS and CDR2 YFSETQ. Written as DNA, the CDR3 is TGCGCCAGCAGCCTCCCGAGGACATCCAACACTGAAGCTTTATTT. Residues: CASSLPRTSNTEALF. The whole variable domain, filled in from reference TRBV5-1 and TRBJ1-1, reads KAGVTQTPRYLIKTRGQQVTLSCSPISGHRSVSWYQQTPGQGLQFLFEYFSETQRNKGNFPGRFSGRQFSNSRSEMNVSTLELGDSALYLCASSLPRTSNTEALFGQGTRLTVV.

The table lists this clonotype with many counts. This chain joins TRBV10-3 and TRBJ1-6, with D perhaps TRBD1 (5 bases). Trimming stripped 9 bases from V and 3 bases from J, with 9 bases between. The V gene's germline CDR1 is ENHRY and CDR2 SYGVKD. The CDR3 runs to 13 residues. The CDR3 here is CAMRDGYNSPLHF. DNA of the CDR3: TGTGCCATGCGGGACGGCTATAATTCACCCCTCCACTTT.

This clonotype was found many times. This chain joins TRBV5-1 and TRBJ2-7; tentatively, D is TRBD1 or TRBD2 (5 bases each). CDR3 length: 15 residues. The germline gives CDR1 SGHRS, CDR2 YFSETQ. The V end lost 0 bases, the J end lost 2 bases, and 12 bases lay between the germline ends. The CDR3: CASSLAGSRTYEQYF. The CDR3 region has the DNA TGCGCCAGCAGCTTGGCAGGGAGTAGGACCTACGAGCAGTACTTC.

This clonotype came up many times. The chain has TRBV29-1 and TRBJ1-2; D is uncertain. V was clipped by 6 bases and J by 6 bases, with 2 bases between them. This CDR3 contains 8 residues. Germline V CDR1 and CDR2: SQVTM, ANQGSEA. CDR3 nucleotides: TGCAGCGTCGATGGCTACACCTTC. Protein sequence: CSVDGYTF.

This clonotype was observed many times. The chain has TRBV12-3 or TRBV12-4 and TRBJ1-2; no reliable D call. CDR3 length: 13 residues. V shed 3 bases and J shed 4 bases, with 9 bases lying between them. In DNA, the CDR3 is TGTGCCAGCAGTTTTGCGCAGTTCTATGGCTACACCTTC. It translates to CASSFAQFYGYTF.

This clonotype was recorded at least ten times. Written as DNA, the CDR3 is TGTGCCAGCAGTTACGTGGGGAATGAGCAGTTCTTC. Translated: CASSYVGNEQFF. The V call is TRBV6-5, the J call TRBJ2-1; D unclear. Trimming took 2 bases from V and 7 from J, leaving 6 bases between them. CDR1 MNHEY and CDR2 SVGAGI come from the germline V gene. The CDR3 is 12 amino acids.

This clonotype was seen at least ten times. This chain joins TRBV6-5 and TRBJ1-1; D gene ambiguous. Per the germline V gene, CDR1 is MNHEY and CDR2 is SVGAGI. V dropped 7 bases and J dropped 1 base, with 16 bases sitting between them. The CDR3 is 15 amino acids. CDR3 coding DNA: TGTGCCAGCAACGACGCCGTCGGAGGGAACACTGAAGCTTTCTTT. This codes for CASNDAVGGNTEAFF.

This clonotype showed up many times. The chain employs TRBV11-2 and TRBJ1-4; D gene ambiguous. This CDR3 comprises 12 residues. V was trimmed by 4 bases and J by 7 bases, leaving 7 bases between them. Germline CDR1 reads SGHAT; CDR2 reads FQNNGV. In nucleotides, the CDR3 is TGTGCCAGCAGCTCTGGATTTGAAAAACTGTTTTTT. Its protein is CASSSGFEKLFF.

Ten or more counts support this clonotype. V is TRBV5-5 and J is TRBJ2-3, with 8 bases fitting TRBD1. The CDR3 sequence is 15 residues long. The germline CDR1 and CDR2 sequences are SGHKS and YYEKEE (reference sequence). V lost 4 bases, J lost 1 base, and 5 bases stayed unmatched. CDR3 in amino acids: CASSLGTGRTDTQYF. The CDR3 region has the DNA TGTGCCAGCAGCCTCGGGACAGGACGCACAGATACGCAGTATTTT.

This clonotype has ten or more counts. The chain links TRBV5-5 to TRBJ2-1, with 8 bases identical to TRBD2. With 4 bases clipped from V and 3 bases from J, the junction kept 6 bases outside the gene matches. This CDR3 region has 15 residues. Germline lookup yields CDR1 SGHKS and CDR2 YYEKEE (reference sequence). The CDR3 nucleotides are TGTGCCAGCAGCACGGGACTAGACTACTACAATGAGCAGTTCTTC. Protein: CASSTGLDYYNEQFF.

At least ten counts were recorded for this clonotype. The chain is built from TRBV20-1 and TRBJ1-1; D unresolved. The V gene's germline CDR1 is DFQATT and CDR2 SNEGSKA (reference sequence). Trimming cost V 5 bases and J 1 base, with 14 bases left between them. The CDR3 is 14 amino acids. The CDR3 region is CSAPRYGPNTEAFF. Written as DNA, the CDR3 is TGCAGTGCTCCCCGCTATGGGCCGAACACTGAAGCTTTCTTT.

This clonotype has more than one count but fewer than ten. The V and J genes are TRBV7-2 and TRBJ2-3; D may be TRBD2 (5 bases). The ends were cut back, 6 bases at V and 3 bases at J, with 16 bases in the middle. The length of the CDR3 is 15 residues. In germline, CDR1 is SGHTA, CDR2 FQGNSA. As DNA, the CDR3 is TGTGCCAGCAGTCCAAAGAACGGGAAGACAGATACGCAGTATTTT. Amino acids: CASSPKNGKTDTQYF.

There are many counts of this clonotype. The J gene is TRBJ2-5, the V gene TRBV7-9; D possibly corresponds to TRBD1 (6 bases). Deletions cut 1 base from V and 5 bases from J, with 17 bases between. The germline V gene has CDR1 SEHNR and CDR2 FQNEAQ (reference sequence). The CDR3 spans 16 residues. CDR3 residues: CASSLGAGEVRETQYF. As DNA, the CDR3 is TGTGCCAGCAGCTTAGGGGCAGGGGAAGTTCGGGAGACCCAGTACTTC.

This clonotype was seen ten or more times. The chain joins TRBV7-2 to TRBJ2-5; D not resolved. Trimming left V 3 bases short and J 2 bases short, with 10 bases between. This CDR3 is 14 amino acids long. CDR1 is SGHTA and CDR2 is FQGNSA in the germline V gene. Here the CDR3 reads CASSFQSSQETQYF. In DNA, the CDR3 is TGTGCCAGCAGCTTTCAGTCTTCACAAGAGACCCAGTACTTC. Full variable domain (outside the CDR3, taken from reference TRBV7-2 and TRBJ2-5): GAGVSQSPSNKVTEKGKDVELRCDPISGHTALYWYRQSLGQGLEFLIYFQGNSAPDKSGLPSDRFSAERTGGSVSTLTIQRTQQEDSAVYLCASSFQSSQETQYFGPGTRLLVL.